This T cell receptor (beta chain) derives from a study of shared clonotypes between healthy human individuals. There are 12 residues in the CDR3. Germline V CDR1 and CDR2: SGHDN, FVKESK. Trimming removed 4 bases from V and 7 bases from J; junction bases left unmatched: 3. Unsorted PBMC DNA was run through sequencing on ten immunoSEQ deep assay plates. Original data processing: Junction-only sequences produced by ImmunoSEQ had no quality scores, so filtering differed. The data were produced by immunoSEQ multiplex PCR, yet TCRdb's version contains in-frame clones alone and is incomplete. V and J calls plus clone size are reproduced from that table; the DNA served to infer D and trimming. The sample carries 450,000 or so clones, about 74% recorded once. The study enrolled healthy HIV-negative adults without recent acute infections or vaccinations as donors. The unsorted samples had around 100 million PBMCs used for genomic DNA.

The receptor was derived from a woman aged 35 to 49 in good health. Some clones in this sample may be carry-over from other donors' samples. The V and J genes are TRBV14 and TRBJ1-2; 7 bases align to TRBD1. The sample consisted of PBMCs. CDR3 DNA sequence: TGTGCCAGCAGCCCTCAGGGGGTTGGCTACACCTTC. Protein: CASSPQGVGYTF.